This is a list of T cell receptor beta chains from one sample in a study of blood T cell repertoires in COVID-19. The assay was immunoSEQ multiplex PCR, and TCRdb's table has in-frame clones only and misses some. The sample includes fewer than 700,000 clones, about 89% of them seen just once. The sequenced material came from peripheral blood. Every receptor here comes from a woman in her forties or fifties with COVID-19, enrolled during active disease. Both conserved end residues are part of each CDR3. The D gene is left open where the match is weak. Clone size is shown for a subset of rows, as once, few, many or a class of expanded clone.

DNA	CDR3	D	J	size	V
TGTGCCAGCAGCCGAAACAGGTATACGCAGTATTTT	CASSRNRYTQYF	NA	TRBJ2-3	NA	TRBV12-3/TRBV12-4
TGTGCCAGTCAGGGGGCCAAAAACATTCAGTACTTC	CASQGAKNIQYF	NA	TRBJ2-4	NA	TRBV5-6
TGTGCCACCAGTTCGGGAACACAGGGTACAGATACGCAGTATTTT	CATSSGTQGTDTQYF	NA	TRBJ2-3	NA	TRBV24-1
TGTGCCAGTGGGGGCCCACAGGTCCGCACAGATACGCAGTATTTT	CASGGPQVRTDTQYF	NA	TRBJ2-3	NA	TRBV6-6
TGCGCCAGCAGCCCCGCGTCCTCTGAAGCTTTCTTT	CASSPASSEAFF	NA	TRBJ1-1	few	TRBV4-1
TGTGCCAGTAGTCCCCAAGGCGGGATGAACTATGGCTACACCTTC	CASSPQGGMNYGYTF	NA	TRBJ1-2	NA	TRBV19
TGTGCCAGCACCGGAGGACAGGGCGAGGGCTACACCTTC	CASTGGQGEGYTF	TRBD1	TRBJ1-2	NA	TRBV6-6
TGCGCCAGCAGCCAAGAGGGACGGGGGTACCAAGAGACCCAGTACTTC	CASSQEGRGYQETQYF	NA	TRBJ2-5	NA	TRBV4-1
TGTGCCAGCAGTGATTGGGGGGGGCTTCGTTCACCCCTCCACTTT	CASSDWGGLRSPLHF	NA	TRBJ1-6	NA	TRBV2
TGTGCCAGCAGCTTGAATAGGGGTACTGAAGCTTTCTTT	CASSLNRGTEAFF	NA	TRBJ1-1	NA	TRBV7-9
NA	CANRYLCASSRQLRGRVYGYTF	NA	TRBJ1-2	NA	TRBV5-1
TGCGCCAGCAGCTTCGGACAGGGGTTCACTGAAGCTTTCTTT	CASSFGQGFTEAFF	TRBD1	TRBJ1-1	NA	TRBV5-1
TGTGCCAGCACCTCCCATACGGACGAGCAGTACTTC	CASTSHTDEQYF	NA	TRBJ2-7	NA	TRBV12-3/TRBV12-4
TGCACCAGCAGCCAAGACTCGACAGGGGGCACAGATACGCAGTATTTT	CTSSQDSTGGTDTQYF	NA	TRBJ2-3	NA	TRBV1
TGTGCCAGCGTCCCCGGGGGGGGGCTAAACACCGGGGAGCTGTTTTTT	CASVPGGGLNTGELFF	TRBD2	TRBJ2-2	NA	TRBV7-9
TGTGCCAGCAGCTTAGGGACAGGGAGGGTCACTGAAGCTTTCTTT	CASSLGTGRVTEAFF	TRBD1	TRBJ1-1	NA	TRBV5-4
TGCGCCAGCAGCCCGGGACTAGCGGGGGGGCCCGTAGATACGCAGTATTTT	CASSPGLAGGPVDTQYF	TRBD2	TRBJ2-3	NA	TRBV5-1
TGTGCCAGCAGTGAGGACAGAGTCTCGGAAGAAGCTTTCTTT	CASSEDRVSEEAFF	NA	TRBJ1-1	NA	TRBV2
TGTGCCAGCAGCCCCGAAGGGCAGGGGGCCGGGTACGAGCAGTACTTC	CASSPEGQGAGYEQYF	TRBD1	TRBJ2-7	NA	TRBV13
TGTGCCTGGAGTGTTCGGGGCCAAGAGACCCAGTACTTC	CAWSVRGQETQYF	NA	TRBJ2-5	NA	TRBV30
TGCGCCAGCAGCTTGGGGCAGGGATACTATGGCTACACCTTC	CASSLGQGYYGYTF	NA	TRBJ1-2	NA	TRBV5-1
TGTGCCAGCTCACCAGACAGGGGCTCCTACGAGCAGTACTTC	CASSPDRGSYEQYF	TRBD1	TRBJ2-7	NA	TRBV18